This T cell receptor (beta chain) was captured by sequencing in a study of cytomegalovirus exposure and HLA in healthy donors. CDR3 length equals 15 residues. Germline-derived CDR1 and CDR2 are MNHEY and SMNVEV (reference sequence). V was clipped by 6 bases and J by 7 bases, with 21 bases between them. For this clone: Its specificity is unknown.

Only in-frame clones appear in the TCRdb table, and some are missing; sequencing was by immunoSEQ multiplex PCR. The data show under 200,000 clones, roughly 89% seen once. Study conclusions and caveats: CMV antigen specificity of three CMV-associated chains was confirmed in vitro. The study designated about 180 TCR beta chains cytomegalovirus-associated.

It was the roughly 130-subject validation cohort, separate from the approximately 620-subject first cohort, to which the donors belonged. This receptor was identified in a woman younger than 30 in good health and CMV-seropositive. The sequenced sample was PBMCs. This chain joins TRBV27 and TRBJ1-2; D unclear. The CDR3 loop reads CASSSLPGNLFGYTF. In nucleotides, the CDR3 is TGTGCCAGCAGCTCCCTACCCGGGAATCTTTTTGGCTACACCTTC.